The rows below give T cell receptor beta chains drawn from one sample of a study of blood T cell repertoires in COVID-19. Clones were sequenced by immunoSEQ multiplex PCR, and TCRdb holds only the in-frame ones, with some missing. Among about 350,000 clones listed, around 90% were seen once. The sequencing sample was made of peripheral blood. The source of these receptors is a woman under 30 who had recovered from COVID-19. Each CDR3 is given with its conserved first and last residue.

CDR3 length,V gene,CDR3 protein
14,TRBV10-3,CAITSGREADTQYF
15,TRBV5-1,CASSLPSGSFNEQFF
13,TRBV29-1,CSVVGGPNYGYTF
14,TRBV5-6,CASSLMGGGQPQHF
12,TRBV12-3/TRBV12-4,CASAQVQETQYF
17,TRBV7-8,CASSLLYGRGDTGELFF
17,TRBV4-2,CASSPTGGPSGANVLTF
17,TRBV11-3,CASRSKGDLFLNTEAFF
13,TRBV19,CASKRFGTSSYTF
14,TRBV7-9,CASSLVAGAGGYTF
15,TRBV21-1,CASSSSGEDNEKLFF
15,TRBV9,CASSVSPGTNEKLFF
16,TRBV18,CASSPGQKLAGYEQFF
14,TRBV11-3,CASSRGGVDQPQHF
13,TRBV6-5,CASSSRGGTGTVF
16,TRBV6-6,CASSRSLTGDTDTQYF
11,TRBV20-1,CSALRDFEAFF
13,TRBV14,CASSLGLNQPQHF
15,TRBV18,CASSPADSRERGYTF